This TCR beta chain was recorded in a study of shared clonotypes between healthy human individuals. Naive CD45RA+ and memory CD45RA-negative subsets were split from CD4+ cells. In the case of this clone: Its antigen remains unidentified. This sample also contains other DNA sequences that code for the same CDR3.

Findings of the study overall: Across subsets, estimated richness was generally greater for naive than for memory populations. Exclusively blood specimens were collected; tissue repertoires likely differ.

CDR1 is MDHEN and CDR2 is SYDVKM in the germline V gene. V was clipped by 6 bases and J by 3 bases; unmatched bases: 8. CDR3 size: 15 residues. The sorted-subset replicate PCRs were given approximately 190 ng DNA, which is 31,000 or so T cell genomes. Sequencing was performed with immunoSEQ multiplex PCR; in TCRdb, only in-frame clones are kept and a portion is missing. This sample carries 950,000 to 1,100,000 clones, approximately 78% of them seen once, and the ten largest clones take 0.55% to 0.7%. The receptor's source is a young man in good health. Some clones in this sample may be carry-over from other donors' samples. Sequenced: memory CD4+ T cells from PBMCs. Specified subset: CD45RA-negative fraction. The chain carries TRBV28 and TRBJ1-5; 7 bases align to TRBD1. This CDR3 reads CASSLPGQLNQPQHF. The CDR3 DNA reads TGTGCCAGCAGCCTACCGGGACAGCTCAATCAGCCCCAGCATTTT.